This paragraph reports one T cell receptor (beta chain). What it binds is not known. V lost 4 bases to trimming and J lost 5 bases, with 19 bases between them. Germline V lookup: CDR1 SEHNR, CDR2 FQNEAQ (reference sequence). This CDR3 spans 16 amino acids. The data belong to a study of T cell responses to AZD1222 COVID-19 vaccine. General observations from the study: Donors were mostly white British, more females; clonal diversity possibly underestimated. At 160-218 and 743-854, vaccine-associated CD4 TCRs were dominant, and they spanned spike. Only 5 or 6 people who got AZD1222 tested seropositive at baseline. In the spike-specific TCR repertoire, nearly half reportedly target unmutated variant regions.

The assay was immunoSEQ multiplex PCR, and TCRdb's table has in-frame clones only and misses some. The sample lists roughly 120,000 clones; around 82% were seen once. This TCR was sampled from an adult in good health. J is TRBJ2-3 and V is TRBV7-9, with D perhaps assigned TRBD1 or TRBD2 (5 bases each). Sequences were derived from peripheral blood, sampled on day 0 of AZD1222 vaccination. Here the CDR3 reads CASSYRRNRDEDTQYF. CDR3 sequence (DNA): TGTGCCAGCAGCTACCGACGGAACCGGGACGAAGATACGCAGTATTTT.